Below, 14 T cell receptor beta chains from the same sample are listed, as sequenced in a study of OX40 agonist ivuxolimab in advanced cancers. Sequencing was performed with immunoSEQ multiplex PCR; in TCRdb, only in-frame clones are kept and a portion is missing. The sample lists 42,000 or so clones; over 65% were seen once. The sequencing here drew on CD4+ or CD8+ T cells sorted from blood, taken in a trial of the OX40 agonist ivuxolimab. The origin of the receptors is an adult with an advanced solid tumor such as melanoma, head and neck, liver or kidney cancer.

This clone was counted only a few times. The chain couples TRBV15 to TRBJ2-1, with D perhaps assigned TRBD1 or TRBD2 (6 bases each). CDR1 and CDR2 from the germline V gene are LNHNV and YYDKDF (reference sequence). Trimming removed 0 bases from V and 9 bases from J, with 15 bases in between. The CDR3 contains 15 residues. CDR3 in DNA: TGTGCCACCAGCAGAGATATAGGAGGGGGTTTTGAGCAGTTCTTC. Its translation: CATSRDIGGGFEQFF.

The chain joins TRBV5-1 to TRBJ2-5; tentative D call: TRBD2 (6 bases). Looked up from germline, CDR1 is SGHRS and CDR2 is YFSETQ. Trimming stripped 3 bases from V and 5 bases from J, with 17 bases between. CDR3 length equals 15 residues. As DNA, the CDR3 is TGCGCCAGCAGCTCCGGGACTGGCCCGACCGAGACCCAGTACTTC. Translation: CASSSGTGPTETQYF.

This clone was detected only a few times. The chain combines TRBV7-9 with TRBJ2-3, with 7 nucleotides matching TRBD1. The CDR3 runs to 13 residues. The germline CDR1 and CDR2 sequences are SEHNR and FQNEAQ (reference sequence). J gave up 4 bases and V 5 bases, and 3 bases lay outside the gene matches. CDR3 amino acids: CASSGTESDTQYF. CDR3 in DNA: TGTGCCAGCAGCGGGACAGAGTCAGATACGCAGTATTTT.

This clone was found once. This chain's CDR3 is CASSPLPGDEAFF. Here the CDR3 DNA reads TGTGCCAGCAGCCCACTCCCGGGGGATGAAGCTTTCTTT. The J gene is TRBJ1-1, the V gene TRBV6-5, with a weak D call TRBD1 (5 bases). In germline, CDR1 is MNHEY, CDR2 SVGAGI. The CDR3 length is 13 residues. V was pared by 6 bases and J by 7 bases, with 15 bases between.

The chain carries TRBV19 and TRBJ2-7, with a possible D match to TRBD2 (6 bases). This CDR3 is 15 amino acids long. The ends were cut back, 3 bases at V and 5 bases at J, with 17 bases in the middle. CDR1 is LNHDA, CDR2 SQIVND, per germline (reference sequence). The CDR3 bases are TGTGCCAGTAGTATCTCATCCGGAGGGGCCCACGAGCAGTACTTC. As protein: CASSISSGGAHEQYF.

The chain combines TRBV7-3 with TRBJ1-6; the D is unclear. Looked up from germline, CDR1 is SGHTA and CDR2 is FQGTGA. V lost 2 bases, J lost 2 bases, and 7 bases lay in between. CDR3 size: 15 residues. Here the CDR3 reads CASSLDGTYNSPLHF. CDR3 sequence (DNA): TGTGCCAGCAGCTTAGACGGAACCTATAATTCACCCCTCCACTTT.

CDR3 in DNA: TGCAGCGTTTGTCAGGAGGTTGGAAAACTGTTTTTT. It yields the protein CSVCQEVGKLFF. V is TRBV29-1 and J is TRBJ1-4; D call uncertain. Per the germline V gene, CDR1 is SQVTM and CDR2 is ANQGSEA. CDR3 length: 12 amino acids. Trimming took off 5 bases at V and 10 bases at J, with 14 bases between the two ends. Full variable domain (outside the CDR3, taken from reference TRBV29-1 and TRBJ1-4): SAVISQKPSRDICQRGTSLTIQCQVDSQVTMMFWYRQQPGQSLTLIATANQGSEATYESGFVIDKFPISRPNLTFSTLTVSNMSPEDSSIYLCSVCQEVGKLFFGSGTQLSVL.

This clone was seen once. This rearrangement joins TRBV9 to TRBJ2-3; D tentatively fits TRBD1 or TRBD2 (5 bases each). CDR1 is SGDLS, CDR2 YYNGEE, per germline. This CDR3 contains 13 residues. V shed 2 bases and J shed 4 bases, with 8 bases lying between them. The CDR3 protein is CASSVRDADTQYF. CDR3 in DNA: TGTGCCAGCAGCGTCCGGGACGCAGATACGCAGTATTTT.

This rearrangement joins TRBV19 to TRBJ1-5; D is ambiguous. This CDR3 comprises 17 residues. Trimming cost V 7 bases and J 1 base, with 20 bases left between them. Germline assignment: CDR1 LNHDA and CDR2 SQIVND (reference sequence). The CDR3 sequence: CASTPGLGFSSNQPQHF. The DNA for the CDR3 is TGTGCCAGTACACCGGGTTTGGGATTTTCGAGCAATCAGCCCCAGCATTTT.

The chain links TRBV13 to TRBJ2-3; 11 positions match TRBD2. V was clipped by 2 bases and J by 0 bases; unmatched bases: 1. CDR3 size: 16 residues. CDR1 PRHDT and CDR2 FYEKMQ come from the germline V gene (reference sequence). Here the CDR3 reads CASSLTSGGSTDTQYF. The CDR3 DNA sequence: TGTGCCAGCAGCTTAACTAGCGGGGGAAGCACAGATACGCAGTATTTT.

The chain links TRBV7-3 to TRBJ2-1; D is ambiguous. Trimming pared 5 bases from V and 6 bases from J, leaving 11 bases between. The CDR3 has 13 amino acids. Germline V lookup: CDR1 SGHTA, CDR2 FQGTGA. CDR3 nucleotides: TGTGCCAGCAGCCCTTCGGGTCTCAATGAGCAGTTCTTC. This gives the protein CASSPSGLNEQFF.

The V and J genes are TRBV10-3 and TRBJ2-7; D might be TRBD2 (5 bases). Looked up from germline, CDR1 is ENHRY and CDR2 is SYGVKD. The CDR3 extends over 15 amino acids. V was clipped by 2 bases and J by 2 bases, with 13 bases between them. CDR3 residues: CAISEGRLLTYEQYF. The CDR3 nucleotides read TGTGCCATCAGTGAGGGAAGACTACTCACCTACGAGCAGTACTTC.

CDR3 bases: TGTGCCAGCAGCTTAGGGGGGACAGGGTTCGCAGAGACCCAGTACTTC. It is translated as CASSLGGTGFAETQYF. This rearrangement joins TRBV7-9 to TRBJ2-5; 9 bases are a match to TRBD1. V lost 1 base to trimming and J lost 4 bases; unmatched junction nucleotides: 7. The CDR3 sequence is 16 residues long. The germline V gene has CDR1 SEHNR and CDR2 FQNEAQ (reference sequence).

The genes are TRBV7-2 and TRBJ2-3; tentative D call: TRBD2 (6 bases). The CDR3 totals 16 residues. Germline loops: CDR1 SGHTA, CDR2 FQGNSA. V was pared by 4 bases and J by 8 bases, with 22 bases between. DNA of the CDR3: TGTGCCAGCAGCTCCCCCTCGGGGGAGGTGGAAGTTACGCAGTATTTT. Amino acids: CASSSPSGEVEVTQYF.